The 15 T cell receptor beta chains presented below share a single source sample, sequenced in a study of shared clonotypes between healthy human individuals (TCRdb year 2020). Library preparation used the immunoSEQ multiplex PCR assay. What TCRdb holds here is the immuneACCESS table cut down to in-frame rearrangements. Part of the clones is not present; checked against another copy, under half of the missing clones reflect an unresolved V gene, and the others are unexplained. The sample contains some 2.1 million clones, roughly 95% of them found a single time. The top ten clones comprise around 1.8% of the sample. CD8 naive samples consisted of CD45RO-negative cells that were positively selected for CCR7, yielding a CD45RA+CCR7+ population without TemRA cells. Sequencing used naive CD8+ T cells from PBMCs. What this sample's cell subset or site label stands for: CD45RA+CCR7+. These receptors all come from a young man in good health. Some clones in this sample may be carry-over from other donors' samples.

In regard to this clone: Other nucleotide sequences in the sample specify the same CDR3. The chain combines TRBV7-9 with TRBJ1-1; D ambiguous. The CDR3 runs 12 residues. Trimming left V 1 base short and J 8 bases short, with 8 bases between. Germline V gene data show CDR1 as SEHNR and CDR2 as FQNEAQ (reference sequence). The DNA of the CDR3 is TGTGCCAGCAGCTTAGGTGCAGCCGAAGCTTTCTTT. Protein sequence: CASSLGAAEAFF.

Concerning this clone: This sample includes further DNA sequences coding for the same CDR3. The chain links TRBV27 to TRBJ2-7; perhaps D is TRBD1 or TRBD2 (5 bases each). The CDR3 extends over 13 amino acids. Germline CDR1 MNHEY, CDR2 SMNVEV (reference sequence). The germline V and J ends were trimmed by 4 bases and 0 bases, with 7 bases remaining between them. The CDR3 DNA sequence: TGTGCCAGCAGTTGGGGACCCTCCTACGAGCAGTACTTC. Protein: CASSWGPSYEQYF.

This sequence joins TRBV7-9 and TRBJ2-7; tentatively, D is TRBD1 (6 bases). CDR1 is SEHNR, CDR2 FQNEAQ, per germline (reference sequence). The CDR3 length is 15 residues. V lost 5 bases, J lost 4 bases, and 18 bases lay in between. CDR3 in amino acids: CASSRQASTYYEQYF. CDR3 nucleotides: TGTGCCAGCAGCCGACAGGCCTCCACTTATTACGAGCAGTACTTC.

The chain is built from TRBV7-2 and TRBJ1-5; D gene ambiguous. Germline V lookup: CDR1 SGHTA, CDR2 FQGNSA. This CDR3 spans 14 amino acids. V lost 4 bases and J 5 bases, leaving 12 bases between the germline ends. CDR3 DNA sequence: TGTGCCAGCAGCTGGCTAGGGAGCGATCAGCCCCAGCATTTT. This codes for CASSWLGSDQPQHF.

The chain is built from TRBV5-6 and TRBJ2-3, with 7 bases aligning to TRBD1. The germline gives CDR1 SGHDT, CDR2 YYEEEE. The CDR3 spans 17 residues. V trimming: 5 bases; J trimming: 1 base; junction bases outside the gene matches: 13. DNA for the CDR3: TGTGCCAGCAGTCGTACTACAGGGGTCGGGGGCACAGATACGCAGTATTTT. Protein sequence: CASSRTTGVGGTDTQYF.

The genes are TRBV18 and TRBJ2-5, with a weak D call TRBD1 (5 bases). This CDR3 comprises 15 residues. Germline V gene lookup returns CDR1 KGHSH and CDR2 LQKENI. V was pared by 2 bases and J by 5 bases, with 15 bases between. CDR3 in DNA: TGTGCCAGCTCACCAGTCAGGGTCTCGGGTGAGACCCAGTACTTC. This translates into CASSPVRVSGETQYF.

The genes are TRBV11-2 and TRBJ1-3; D not resolved. The germline V gene encodes CDR1 SGHAT and CDR2 FQNNGV. This CDR3 spans 15 amino acids. With 2 bases removed from V and 2 bases from J, the gap between germline ends came to 10 bases. The CDR3, as DNA: TGTGCCAGCAGCTTATTTCAGCCAGCTGGAAACACCATATATTTT. As protein: CASSLFQPAGNTIYF.

In its sample, this clone was seen once. J is TRBJ2-1 and V is TRBV11-3, with 9 bases identical to TRBD1. Trimming cost V 2 bases and J 4 bases; bases outside gene matches: 9. Germline V CDR1 and CDR2: SGHNT, YENEEA. The CDR3 spans 17 residues. CDR3: CASSLQYGDRAYNEQFF. The CDR3 DNA reads TGTGCCAGCAGCTTACAGTACGGGGACAGGGCTTACAATGAGCAGTTCTTC.

The V gene is TRBV7-9, the J gene TRBJ2-2; no reliable D call. CDR1 and CDR2 (germline): SEHNR, FQNEAQ (reference sequence). V lost 5 bases and J lost 5, with 15 bases in between. The CDR3 has 15 residues. CDR3 bases: TGTGCCAGCAGCGGGAACGAGTTGGGGACCGGGGAGCTGTTTTTT. Its protein product is CASSGNELGTGELFF.

The rearrangement uses TRBV19 and TRBJ2-1; TRBD1 aligns across 9 bases. V lost 6 bases to trimming and J lost 9 bases; unmatched junction nucleotides: 6. This CDR3 has 13 residues. Germline V CDR1 and CDR2: LNHDA, SQIVND (reference sequence). The CDR3 reads CASSGTGSGEQFF. The CDR3 nucleotides are TGTGCCAGTAGCGGGACAGGGTCGGGTGAGCAGTTCTTC.

The CDR3 DNA sequence: TGTGCCAGCAGAGAATCCCAGGGGCCCTTTAACACTGAAGCTTTCTTT. This encodes CASRESQGPFNTEAFF. The V call is TRBV9, the J call TRBJ1-1; TRBD1 is a possible D gene (6 bases). V shed 5 bases and J shed 2 bases, with 19 bases lying between them. Germline assignment: CDR1 SGDLS and CDR2 YYNGEE. The CDR3 covers 16 residues.

The V call is TRBV6-5, the J call TRBJ2-5, with D uncertain. V lost 0 bases and J 3 bases, leaving 14 bases between the germline ends. The CDR3 is made up of 16 amino acids. Per the germline V gene, CDR1 is MNHEY and CDR2 is SVGAGI. CDR3 amino acids: CASSYSWRVGKETQYF. CDR3 bases: TGTGCCAGCAGTTACTCTTGGAGAGTAGGAAAAGAGACCCAGTACTTC.

This chain connects TRBV4-3 to TRBJ2-7, with 9 bases fitting TRBD2. J lost 2 bases, V lost 0 bases, and 11 bases had no gene match. CDR1 and CDR2 (germline): LGHNA, YSLEER. CDR3 size: 18 residues. The CDR3 DNA reads TGCGCCAGCAGCCAAGAACCGGACCGAGCGGGAGGCGCCTACGAGCAGTACTTC. Its translation is CASSQEPDRAGGAYEQYF.

The chain recombines TRBV7-9 with TRBJ1-3, with D tentatively TRBD1 (5 bases). Germline V gene sequence: CDR1 SEHNR, CDR2 FQNEAQ (reference sequence). The V end lost 7 bases, the J end lost 4 bases, and 17 bases lay between the germline ends. The CDR3 is made up of 15 amino acids. The CDR3 DNA is TGTGCCAGCACTCCCGGGAGGGGTAGAGGAAACACCATATATTTT. Amino acid sequence: CASTPGRGRGNTIYF.

J is TRBJ2-2 and V is TRBV7-6, with 13 bases lining up with TRBD2. CDR1 and CDR2 (germline): SGHVS, FNYEAQ. This CDR3 spans 16 amino acids. The V gene end was trimmed by 5 bases and the J gene end by 6 bases; junction bases not matched to a gene: 6. CDR3 sequence (DNA): TGTGCCAGCAGCCACCGACTAGCGGGAGGTCCCGGGGAGCTGTTTTTT. Its translation: CASSHRLAGGPGELFF.